The present T cell receptor beta chain was sequenced within a study of cytomegalovirus exposure and HLA in healthy donors. Notes on the study in general: What a later analysis reportedly showed was that an Asian-associated ancestry cluster had fewer N-insertions than the approximately 700-donor mean. The majority of CMV-associated TCR beta chains were reported as apparently HLA-restricted in a later analysis.

Germline CDR1 is SGHDT and CDR2 is YYEEEE. V dropped 3 bases and J dropped 5 bases, with 14 bases sitting between them. The CDR3 length is 14 residues. Remarks on this clone: Its antigen is unidentified.

PCR involved 60 Vbeta and 13 Jbeta primers. This table comes from immunoSEQ multiplex PCR, and its TCRdb copy is limited to in-frame clones, with some not included. The repertoire holds 60,000 to 85,000 clones, with about 78% as singletons. These donors counted as nominally healthy when sampled, but unrecorded immune exposures were likely. The sequencing input was PBMCs. The TCR comes from a man between 35 and 55 years old in good health and CMV-seronegative. The V and J genes are TRBV5-6 and TRBJ2-5; D is possibly TRBD2 (6 bases). As DNA, the CDR3 is TGTGCCAGCAGCTCTCCCCGCGGGGTTGAGACCCAGTACTTC. Translating gives CASSSPRGVETQYF.